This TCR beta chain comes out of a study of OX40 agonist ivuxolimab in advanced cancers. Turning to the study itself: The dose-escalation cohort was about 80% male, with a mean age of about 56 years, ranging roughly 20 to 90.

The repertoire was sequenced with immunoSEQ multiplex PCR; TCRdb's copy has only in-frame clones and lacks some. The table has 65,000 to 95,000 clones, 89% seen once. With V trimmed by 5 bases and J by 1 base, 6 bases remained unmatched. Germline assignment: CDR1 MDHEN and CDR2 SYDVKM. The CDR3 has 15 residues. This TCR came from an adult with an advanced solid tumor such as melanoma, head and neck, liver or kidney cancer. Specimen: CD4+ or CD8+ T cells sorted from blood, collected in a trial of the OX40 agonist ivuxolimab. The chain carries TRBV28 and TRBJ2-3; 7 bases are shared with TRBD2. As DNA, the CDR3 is TGTGCCAGCAGTCGCCTAGCGGTGGGCACAGATACGCAGTATTTT. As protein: CASSRLAVGTDTQYF.